One and the same sample provided the 20 T cell receptor beta chains below, sequenced in a study of T cells expressing NK-cell markers. TCRdb re-called the 5' RACE reads, yielding one record per CDR3 amino acid sequence without DNA. In total, the table holds about 110,000 distinct CDR3 sequences. Sequencing used blood T cells: a sorted CD56 or NKG2C T cell subset, CD4+ or CD8+ T cells, or bulk PBMC T cells (not recorded which). Source of these receptors: a woman between 18 and 69 years old in good health.

V and J are TRBV13 and TRBJ2-7; the D call of TRBD1 rests on TCRdb alone, since no DNA is present to check it. Looked up from germline, CDR1 is PRHDT and CDR2 is FYEKMQ (reference sequence). This CDR3 has 15 residues. CDR3 protein: CASSRRTGDRGEQYF.

The CDR3 sequence: CSAWGQDGNQPQHF. The rearrangement uses TRBV20-1 and TRBJ1-5; the D call from TCRdb, TRBD1, cannot be confirmed without DNA. CDR3 length equals 14 residues. In germline, CDR1 is DFQATT, CDR2 SNEGSKA (reference sequence).

This rearrangement joins TRBV11-2 to TRBJ1-2; there is no DNA to check the TCRdb D call of TRBD1. The V gene's germline CDR1 is SGHAT and CDR2 FQNNGV. There are 15 residues in the CDR3. The CDR3 is CASSPHPGQFYGYTF.

The rearrangement uses TRBV7-9 and TRBJ2-1; TCRdb designates TRBD1, a call that cannot be tested without DNA. The germline CDR1 and CDR2 sequences are SEHNR and FQNEAQ (reference sequence). The CDR3 has 15 residues. The CDR3 loop is CASSPSGGPYNKQFF.

The chain joins TRBV12-3 or TRBV12-4 to TRBJ1-1. CDR3 size: 14 residues. The CDR3 loop is CASSFGIRNTEAFF.

J is TRBJ1-2 and V is TRBV30; TCRdb gives TRBD1 as the D gene, but with no DNA this cannot be confirmed. CDR3 length: 13 residues. CDR1 GTSNPN and CDR2 SVGIG come from the germline V gene (reference sequence). The CDR3 is CAWGTAENYGYTF.

The rearrangement joins TRBV7-2 to TRBJ2-7; TCRdb's D call, TRBD2, is unchecked because there is no DNA. This CDR3 has 16 residues. CDR1 SGHTA and CDR2 FQGNSA come from the germline V gene. The CDR3 reads CASSPGLSSSSYEQYF.

CDR3: CASTWGSEQPQHF. The chain links TRBV6-2 or TRBV6-3 to TRBJ1-5. The CDR3 extends over 13 amino acids. Germline CDR1 and CDR2: MNHEY and SVGEGT.

The rearrangement joins TRBV4-3 to TRBJ2-1. Germline-derived CDR1 and CDR2 are LGHNA and YSLEER. The length of the CDR3 is 11 residues. CDR3 region: CASSQDFVQFF.

The V and J genes are TRBV29-1 and TRBJ2-1; the D call from TCRdb, TRBD1, cannot be confirmed without DNA. The CDR3 is made up of 13 amino acids. CDR1 SQVTM and CDR2 ANQGSEA come from the germline V gene. This CDR3 is CSVLGALRGEQFF.

This rearrangement joins TRBV10-3 to TRBJ1-1; the D call of TRBD1 rests on TCRdb alone, since no DNA is present to check it. CDR1 is ENHRY, CDR2 SYGVKD, per germline. There are 13 residues in the CDR3. The CDR3 region is CAIREDRVPEAFF.

CDR3: CSVVISGGTDTQYF. V and J are TRBV29-1 and TRBJ2-3; without DNA, the TCRdb call of TRBD1 cannot be checked. Germline V gives CDR1 SQVTM, CDR2 ANQGSEA. This CDR3 region has 14 residues.

The genes are TRBV12-3 or TRBV12-4 and TRBJ2-7. This CDR3 has 12 residues. The CDR3: CASTRGTYEQYF.

The chain employs TRBV12-3 or TRBV12-4 and TRBJ2-5; TCRdb indicates TRBD2, and absent DNA this call remains unverified. This CDR3 is 16 amino acids long. CDR3: CASSHLSGGYQETQYF.

The rearrangement links TRBV6-5 to TRBJ2-5. The CDR3 is 15 amino acids. Germline CDR1 reads MNHEY; CDR2 reads SVGAGI. CDR3 sequence: CASSFSQDLQETQYF.

The J gene is TRBJ1-1, the V gene TRBV11-3. The germline V gene encodes CDR1 SGHNT and CDR2 YENEEA. This CDR3 has 12 amino acids. CDR3 protein: CASSFDDTEAFF.

The chain recombines TRBV12-3 or TRBV12-4 with TRBJ2-2; TCRdb's D gene call, TRBD1, goes unchecked for lack of DNA. CDR3 length: 16 amino acids. CDR3 residues: CASSSPGQGHTGELFF.

This chain uses TRBV6-5 with TRBJ2-5; without DNA, the TCRdb call of TRBD1 cannot be checked. Per the germline V gene, CDR1 is MNHEY and CDR2 is SVGAGI. This CDR3 has 15 amino acids. CDR3 amino acids: CASSYVQGGQETQYF.

The CDR3 loop reads CASSTGQTTHEQFF. This sequence joins TRBV5-6 and TRBJ2-1; TCRdb's D call, TRBD1, is unchecked because there is no DNA. This CDR3 spans 14 amino acids. Germline V gene data show CDR1 as SGHDT and CDR2 as YYEEEE.

This chain joins TRBV11-1 and TRBJ2-3. The CDR3 is 12 amino acids. The V gene's germline CDR1 is SGHAT and CDR2 FQDESV (reference sequence). This CDR3 is CASSPYTDTQYF.